Listed below are T cell receptor beta chains from one sample, sequenced in a study of cytomegalovirus exposure and HLA in healthy donors. The method was immunoSEQ multiplex PCR; TCRdb's version includes in-frame clones alone and lacks a portion of them. The sample carries some 89,000 clones, around 84% recorded once. The sequencing input was PBMCs. The receptor set was obtained from a man aged 35 to 55 in good health and CMV-seropositive. Each CDR3 is given with its conserved first and last residue. The order of the fields is V gene, J gene, CDR3 protein.

>TRBV5-1|TRBJ2-1
CASSLTSGREQEQFF
>TRBV30|TRBJ1-2
CAWSQDRGPYGYTF
>TRBV27|TRBJ2-1
CASSLSFAGGPREQFF
>TRBV7-3|TRBJ2-2
CASSLRGPNTGELFF
>TRBV25-1|TRBJ2-7
CASSRSGTGRVGEQYF
>TRBV28|TRBJ1-1
CASRNGGERNTEAFF
>TRBV5-1|TRBJ2-7
CASSHRTGIHEQYF
>TRBV9|TRBJ2-3
CASSVGAGGTDTQYF
>TRBV6-1|TRBJ1-1
CASSEGGAPPTEAFF
>TRBV5-1|TRBJ2-1
CASSLKSGSYNEQFF
>TRBV4-1|TRBJ2-1
CASSLLGTTYNEQFF
>TRBV27|TRBJ2-1
CASSWTSYNEQFF
>TRBV7-3|TRBJ2-7
CASSLRDSSYEQYF
>TRBV5-6|TRBJ2-3
CASSLFRGSTDTQYF
>TRBV30|TRBJ1-4
CAWRHQGLEKLFF
>TRBV30|TRBJ2-1
CAWTTGNEQFF
>TRBV30|TRBJ1-1
CAWTGIGPEAFF
>TRBV6-5|TRBJ2-1
CASSLAGEYNEQFF
>TRBV11-3|TRBJ2-7
CASSLGTGIGYEQYF
>TRBV7-6|TRBJ1-1
CASSLAPASTGAGTEAFF
>TRBV27|TRBJ2-7
CASSPNPGTKNYEQYF
>TRBV5-1|TRBJ2-1
CASSLSGASNEQFF
>TRBV28|TRBJ1-2
CASSLKGQQKRVHNNYGYTF
>TRBV18|TRBJ2-1
CASSPGDYNEQFF
>TRBV28|TRBJ1-1
CASSLDYPRDRVTHFFF
>TRBV9|TRBJ2-1
CASSVDTTRSSYNEQFF
>TRBV6-1|TRBJ1-5
CASSGVYQPQHF
>TRBV6-1|TRBJ2-3
CASSALAGEGVADTQYF
>TRBV5-1|TRBJ2-1
CASSLVAGGYNEQFF
>TRBV6-5|TRBJ1-6
CASSSRGVGNSPLHF
>TRBV6-5|TRBJ2-1
CASSTSGRSYNEQFF
>TRBV19|TRBJ2-1
CASSRVAGGGDGNEQFF
>TRBV30|TRBJ2-3
CAWDPSGGATDTQYF
>TRBV7-2|TRBJ1-1
CASSTGQDPPRGEAFF
>TRBV6-1|TRBJ2-2
CASKNGGSNTGELFF
>TRBV7-6|TRBJ2-3
CASSLGGRGRTDTQYF
>TRBV5-4|TRBJ2-2
CASSPGLAVNTGELFF
>TRBV21-1|TRBJ2-7
CAIKQRGWVAGEELYEQYF
>TRBV28|TRBJ1-5
CASRPPWGRGRGRNQPQHF
>TRBV14|TRBJ2-3
CATLDRSGQAGSWGDTQYF
>TRBV6-5|TRBJ1-2
CASSPGTAQVYGYTF
>TRBV7-8|TRBJ2-7
CASSPGTGAPYEQYF
>TRBV5-6|TRBJ1-5
CASSYAGNQPQHF
>TRBV5-5|TRBJ2-2
CASSLAGLGRGGELFF
>TRBV5-6|TRBJ1-2
CASSLSTYGYTF